The 32 T cell receptor beta chains below were found in one sample sequenced in a study of tumor-infiltrating lymphocytes in localized non-small cell lung cancer (dated by TCRdb to the early 2020s). The library came from the immunoSEQ multiplex PCR assay. In TCRdb, the immuneACCESS table is reduced to in-frame sequences with V and J assigned. These tables do not hold every clone; where another copy was compared, an unresolved V gene accounts for under half, and the others remain unexplained. Counted in this sample were around 13,000 clones; 70% to 80% of them appeared once. The ten largest make up approximately 13% of the sample. Source material: lung tumor tissue. These receptors came from a human donor with non-small cell lung cancer.

This chain uses TRBV4-3 with TRBJ2-1; D may correspond to TRBD1 or TRBD2 (6 bases each). This CDR3 comprises 16 residues. Trimming left V 5 bases short and J 6 bases short, with 20 bases between. Looked up from germline, CDR1 is LGHNA and CDR2 is YSLEER. CDR3 DNA: TGCGCCAGCAGCTCCTCGGGGGCGGGGACGCCCAATGAGCAGTTCTTC. It codes for CASSSSGAGTPNEQFF.

The V call is TRBV15, the J call TRBJ1-4; TRBD1 is a possible D gene (6 bases). V was clipped by 1 base and J by 7 bases, with 16 bases between them. Germline V gives CDR1 LNHNV, CDR2 YYDKDF (reference sequence). The CDR3 loop spans 16 amino acids. Here the CDR3 DNA reads TGTGCCACCAGCAGAGCTAAGAAACAGGGAGGTGAAAAACTGTTTTTT. Translated: CATSRAKKQGGEKLFF.

CDR3 amino acids: CASSQVKTVNTEAFF. The CDR3 DNA reads TGTGCCAGCAGCCAAGTAAAAACAGTGAACACTGAAGCTTTCTTT. The chain recombines TRBV14 with TRBJ1-1, with unresolved D. Germline assignment: CDR1 SGHDN and CDR2 FVKESK. Trimming stripped 1 base from V and 0 bases from J, with 9 bases between. The CDR3 runs to 15 residues.

The CDR3 is CASSQTGSGRSSVIDTQYF. CDR3 DNA: TGTGCCAGTAGTCAGACGGGGAGCGGGAGAAGTTCGGTGATAGATACGCAGTATTTT. The chain couples TRBV19 to TRBJ2-3; 8 positions match TRBD2. The trim removed 5 bases at V and 5 bases at J, leaving 21 bases unmatched. Germline CDR1 and CDR2: LNHDA and SQIVND (reference sequence). This CDR3 spans 19 amino acids.

The J gene is TRBJ1-2, the V gene TRBV7-2, with 12 bases lining up with TRBD1. The CDR3 runs 15 residues. CDR1 SGHTA and CDR2 FQGNSA come from the germline V gene. The V segment lost 6 bases and the J segment 8 bases; nucleotides outside the gene matches: 10. This chain's CDR3 is CASRGTGGAPRGYTF. Written as DNA, the CDR3 is TGTGCCAGCAGAGGGACAGGGGGCGCCCCCCGCGGCTACACCTTC.

V and J are TRBV1 and TRBJ2-5; TRBD1 is the table's D call and was not checked against the DNA. TRBV1 is labeled a pseudogene. The CDR3 has 13 amino acids. The CDR3: CTSSPGSRGTQYF. DNA for the CDR3: TGCACCAGCAGCCCAGGGTCCCGAGGGACCCAGTACTTC.

The rearrangement links TRBV9 to TRBJ2-7; D perhaps matches TRBD1 (6 bases). The V gene lost 4 bases and the J gene lost 0 bases, with 11 bases spanning the gap. Germline CDR1 and CDR2: SGDLS and YYNGEE. This CDR3 contains 14 residues. The DNA for the CDR3 is TGTGCCAGCAGCCCAAGACAGGTCTCCTACGAGCAGTACTTC. Protein sequence: CASSPRQVSYEQYF.

The chain is built from TRBV30 and TRBJ2-3, with D tentatively TRBD1 or TRBD2 (6 bases each). V lost 4 bases, J lost 12 bases, and 17 bases lay in between. This CDR3 contains 12 residues. Germline V gene data show CDR1 as GTSNPN and CDR2 as SVGIG (reference sequence). CDR3 nucleotide sequence: TGTGCCTGGAAAACGGGGGCAGGCCGACAGTATTTT. Translating it yields CAWKTGAGRQYF.

The rearrangement uses TRBV2 and TRBJ1-6, with 8 bases that match TRBD1. The CDR3 has 13 amino acids. Germline CDR1 and CDR2: SNHLY and FYNNEI. The J segment lost 9 bases and the V segment lost 9 bases, leaving 7 bases of the junction unmatched. The chain's CDR3 is CARKTGEGSPLHF. As DNA, the CDR3 is TGTGCCAGGAAGACAGGGGAAGGTTCACCCCTCCACTTT.

V is TRBV6-6 and J is TRBJ1-5; 8 nucleotides line up with TRBD1. Germline trimming cut 5 bases from V and 4 bases from J; bases unmatched to any gene: 4. Germline CDR1 is MNHNY and CDR2 is SVGAGI (reference sequence). The CDR3 runs 14 residues. CDR3 sequence (DNA): TGTGCCAGCAGTCGGACAGGGCTGAATCAGCCCCAGCATTTT. Protein product: CASSRTGLNQPQHF.

The V and J genes are TRBV6-1 and TRBJ1-5; no definite D call. The CDR3 length is 16 residues. CDR1 and CDR2 (germline): MNHNS, SASEGT. Deletions cut 2 bases from V and 0 bases from J, with 11 bases between. The CDR3 reads CASSEWRTDSNQPQHF. The CDR3 region has the DNA TGTGCCAGCAGTGAATGGAGGACGGATAGCAATCAGCCCCAGCATTTT.

The gene calls are TRBV5-4 and TRBJ2-3; no clear D gene. The CDR3 runs 15 residues. V shed 4 bases and J shed 6 bases, with 18 bases lying between them. Per the germline V gene, CDR1 is SGHNT and CDR2 is YYREEE (reference sequence). CDR3 DNA sequence: TGTGCCAGCAGCCCCCCGACCCTTTTTGGGGATACGCAGTATTTT. Its protein is CASSPPTLFGDTQYF. The full variable domain, its missing parts supplied by reference TRBV5-4 and TRBJ2-3, is ETGVTQSPTHLIKTRGQQVTLRCSSQSGHNTVSWYQQALGQGPQFIFQYYREEENGRGNFPPRFSGLQFPNYSSELNVNALELDDSALYLCASSPPTLFGDTQYFGPGTRLTVL.

The V call is TRBV25-1, the J call TRBJ2-1; a weak D match, TRBD1 (9 bases). Germline CDR1 MGHDK, CDR2 SYGVNS. V lost 6 bases to trimming and J lost 9 bases, with 24 bases between them. The CDR3 spans 16 residues. The CDR3 here is CASRSGGGQGSTEQFF. DNA of the CDR3: TGTGCCAGCAGGAGCGGGGGAGGACAGGGGTCTACTGAGCAGTTCTTC.

The chain carries TRBV28 and TRBJ1-2; D gene unclear. CDR1 and CDR2 from the germline V gene are MDHEN and SYDVKM. V was shortened by 7 bases and J by 2 bases, with 8 bases between the two germline ends. The CDR3 length is 12 residues. CDR3 sequence reads: CASKDVNYGYTF. CDR3 coding DNA: TGTGCCAGCAAGGACGTAAACTATGGCTACACCTTC.

The chain employs TRBV30 and TRBJ1-1, with D unresolved. CDR1 is GTSNPN and CDR2 is SVGIG in the germline V gene (reference sequence). CDR3 size: 15 residues. Between the trimmed V and J ends, which lost 2 bases and 2 bases, there was a span of 15 bases. As DNA, the CDR3 is TGTGCCTGGAGTCAATGGGATGGGGTCAACACTGAAGCTTTCTTT. Amino acid sequence: CAWSQWDGVNTEAFF.

V gene TRBV30 combines with J gene TRBJ2-3; 12 positions agree with TRBD1. The CDR3 length is 19 residues. The junction had 17 bases not matched to a gene; V was cut back by 2 bases and J by 5 bases. Germline V gene sequence: CDR1 GTSNPN, CDR2 SVGIG (reference sequence). CDR3 sequence reads: CAWSTALPGQGARGDTQYF. The DNA for the CDR3 is TGTGCCTGGAGTACCGCTCTGCCGGGACAGGGGGCACGGGGAGATACGCAGTATTTT.

This chain connects TRBV19 to TRBJ1-1; D is unresolved. V was pared by 2 bases and J by 0 bases, with 4 bases between. Germline V gene sequence: CDR1 LNHDA, CDR2 SQIVND (reference sequence). The CDR3 covers 13 residues. CDR3 nucleotide sequence: TGTGCCAGTAGTATATCAATGAACACTGAAGCTTTCTTT. Translated: CASSISMNTEAFF.

This clone was picked up one time. This chain connects TRBV7-2 to TRBJ1-2; 10 nucleotides line up with TRBD1. The CDR3 runs to 14 residues. Germline lookup yields CDR1 SGHTA and CDR2 FQGNSA. After removal of 5 bases from V and 4 bases from J, the junction contained 4 bases not matched to a gene. The CDR3 DNA follows: TGTGCCAGCAGCCCAGACAGGGGGCCCTATGGCTACACCTTC. This codes for CASSPDRGPYGYTF. Based on the CDR3 plus reference TRBV7-2 and TRBJ1-2, the full variable domain is GAGVSQSPSNKVTEKGKDVELRCDPISGHTALYWYRQSLGQGLEFLIYFQGNSAPDKSGLPSDRFSAERTGGSVSTLTIQRTQQEDSAVYLCASSPDRGPYGYTFGSGTRLTVV.

The chain couples TRBV5-4 to TRBJ2-7; 7 bases map to TRBD1. The CDR3 totals 13 residues. Germline-derived CDR1 and CDR2 are SGHNT and YYREEE (reference sequence). J was trimmed by 4 bases and V by 4 bases; bases with no gene match: 5. The CDR3 nucleotides read TGTGCCAGCAGCCGAGGACAGGATTACGAGCAGTACTTC. It codes for CASSRGQDYEQYF.

The CDR3 spells CASSYKRGREETQYF. Here the CDR3 DNA reads TGTGCCAGCAGCTATAAGCGGGGGAGAGAAGAGACCCAGTACTTC. The chain uses TRBV5-4 and TRBJ2-5; 8 bases are shared with TRBD2. Germline-derived CDR1 and CDR2 are SGHNT and YYREEE (reference sequence). After removal of 3 bases from V and 3 bases from J, the junction contained 7 bases not matched to a gene. This CDR3 contains 15 residues.

The rearrangement links TRBV7-2 to TRBJ2-3; 9 nucleotides line up with TRBD1. Trimming took 5 bases from V and 0 from J; bases not matched to a gene: 6. The CDR3 has 16 residues. The V gene's germline CDR1 is SGHTA and CDR2 FQGNSA. CDR3 loop: CASSPRQGGSTDTQYF. Here the CDR3 DNA reads TGTGCCAGCAGCCCACGACAGGGGGGTAGCACAGATACGCAGTATTTT.

The rearrangement uses TRBV4-3 and TRBJ1-4, with D hard to call. The CDR3 is made up of 17 amino acids. The V gene's germline CDR1 is LGHNA and CDR2 YSLEER. The V end lost 0 bases, the J end lost 0 bases, and 11 bases lay between the germline ends. The CDR3 reads CASSQDSGAATNEKLFF. CDR3 DNA: TGCGCCAGCAGCCAAGATTCGGGAGCTGCAACTAATGAAAAACTGTTTTTT.

The V call is TRBV30, the J call TRBJ1-6; D is unclear. Germline V gene lookup returns CDR1 GTSNPN and CDR2 SVGIG (reference sequence). V was cut by 0 bases and J by 7 bases, with 10 bases left in between. The CDR3 loop spans 14 amino acids. The CDR3: CAWSVPSYNSPLHF. The CDR3 DNA reads TGTGCCTGGAGTGTTCCATCTTACAATTCACCCCTCCACTTT.

The rearrangement joins TRBV5-1 to TRBJ1-1; 8 bases agree with TRBD1. The CDR3 covers 16 residues. V lost 4 bases and J lost 0; bases outside the gene matches: 8. Germline V gene sequence: CDR1 SGHRS, CDR2 YFSETQ. CDR3 bases: TGCGCCAGCAGCCCGAGGGACAGGTCAATGAACACTGAAGCTTTCTTT. It is translated as CASSPRDRSMNTEAFF.

The V call is TRBV7-2, the J call TRBJ1-1, with TRBD1 as a possible D gene (6 bases). CDR1 and CDR2 from the germline V gene are SGHTA and FQGNSA. The CDR3 is 14 residues long. The V and J ends lost 1 base and 4 bases respectively, with 10 bases between them. CDR3 region: CASSLDNRATEAFF. CDR3 DNA: TGTGCCAGCAGCTTAGATAACAGGGCCACTGAAGCTTTCTTT.

The chain links TRBV11-2 to TRBJ1-5; D call uncertain. The CDR3 spans 15 residues. V was trimmed by 1 base and J by 0 bases, leaving 7 bases between them. Germline CDR1 is SGHAT and CDR2 is FQNNGV. This CDR3 reads CASSLGSHSNQPQHF. As DNA, the CDR3 is TGTGCCAGCAGCTTAGGGTCCCATAGCAATCAGCCCCAGCATTTT.

This clone has a single count. The chain is built from TRBV7-8 and TRBJ2-7; 10 bases agree with TRBD1. CDR1 is SGHVS and CDR2 is FQNEAQ in the germline V gene. The V and J ends lost 5 bases and 0 bases, in that order; junction bases with no gene match: 4. This CDR3 is 15 amino acids long. The CDR3 DNA sequence: TGTGCCAGCAGCCCCCGGGACAGGGGCTCCTACGAGCAGTACTTC. It codes for CASSPRDRGSYEQYF.

The chain combines TRBV6-6 with TRBJ1-5, with no clear D. Germline CDR1 is MNHNY and CDR2 is SVGAGI (reference sequence). CDR3 size: 14 residues. V was clipped by 0 bases and J by 0 bases, with 3 bases between them. This CDR3 is CASSYSTSNQPQHF. CDR3 nucleotides: TGTGCCAGCAGTTACTCGACTAGCAATCAGCCCCAGCATTTT.

The CDR3 sequence: CASSLVKRGRETQYF. CDR3 sequence (DNA): TGTGCCAGCAGCTTAGTAAAGCGGGGGCGGGAGACCCAGTACTTC. V is TRBV7-2 and J is TRBJ2-5; TRBD2 aligns across 8 bases. CDR1 SGHTA and CDR2 FQGNSA come from the germline V gene. The CDR3 sequence is 15 residues long. The V gene end was trimmed by 1 base and the J gene end by 5 bases; junction bases not matched to a gene: 6.

The chain has TRBV28 and TRBJ1-2; D is unclear. CDR1 and CDR2 from the germline V gene are MDHEN and SYDVKM. V was cut by 5 bases and J by 8 bases, with 15 bases left in between. CDR3 length: 13 amino acids. The CDR3 reads CASSEGDLRGYTF. CDR3 sequence (DNA): TGTGCCAGCAGTGAAGGTGACTTGAGGGGCTACACCTTC.

This chain uses TRBV7-8 with TRBJ2-3; tentatively, D is TRBD2 (5 bases). The germline V and J ends were trimmed by 5 bases and 6 bases, with 9 bases remaining between them. The V gene's germline CDR1 is SGHVS and CDR2 FQNEAQ. CDR3 length equals 12 residues. DNA for the CDR3: TGTGCCAGCAGCACGGAGGAGGATACGCAGTATTTT. Protein: CASSTEEDTQYF.

The genes are TRBV9 and TRBJ2-5; D remains unclear. The V gene lost 3 bases and the J gene lost 5 bases, with 14 bases spanning the gap. This CDR3 has 14 amino acids. The germline V gene has CDR1 SGDLS and CDR2 YYNGEE. In DNA, the CDR3 is TGTGCCAGCAGCGGCACCTCAGGAGCCGAGACCCAGTACTTC. It encodes CASSGTSGAETQYF.